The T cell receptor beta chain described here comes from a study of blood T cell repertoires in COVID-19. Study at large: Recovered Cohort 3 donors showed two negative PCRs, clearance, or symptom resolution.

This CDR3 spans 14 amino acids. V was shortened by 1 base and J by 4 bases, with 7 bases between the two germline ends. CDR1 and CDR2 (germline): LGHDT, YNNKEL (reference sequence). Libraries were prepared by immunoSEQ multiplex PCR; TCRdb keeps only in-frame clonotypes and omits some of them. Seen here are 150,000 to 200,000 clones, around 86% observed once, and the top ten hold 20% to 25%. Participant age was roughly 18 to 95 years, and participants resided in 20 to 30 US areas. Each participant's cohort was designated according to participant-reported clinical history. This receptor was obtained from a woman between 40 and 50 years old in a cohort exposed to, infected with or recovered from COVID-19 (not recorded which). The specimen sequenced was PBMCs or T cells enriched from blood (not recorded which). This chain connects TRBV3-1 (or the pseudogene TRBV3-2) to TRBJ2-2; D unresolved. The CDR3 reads CASSQARSTGELFF. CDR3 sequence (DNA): TGTGCCAGCAGCCAAGCAAGGAGCACCGGGGAGCTGTTTTTT.